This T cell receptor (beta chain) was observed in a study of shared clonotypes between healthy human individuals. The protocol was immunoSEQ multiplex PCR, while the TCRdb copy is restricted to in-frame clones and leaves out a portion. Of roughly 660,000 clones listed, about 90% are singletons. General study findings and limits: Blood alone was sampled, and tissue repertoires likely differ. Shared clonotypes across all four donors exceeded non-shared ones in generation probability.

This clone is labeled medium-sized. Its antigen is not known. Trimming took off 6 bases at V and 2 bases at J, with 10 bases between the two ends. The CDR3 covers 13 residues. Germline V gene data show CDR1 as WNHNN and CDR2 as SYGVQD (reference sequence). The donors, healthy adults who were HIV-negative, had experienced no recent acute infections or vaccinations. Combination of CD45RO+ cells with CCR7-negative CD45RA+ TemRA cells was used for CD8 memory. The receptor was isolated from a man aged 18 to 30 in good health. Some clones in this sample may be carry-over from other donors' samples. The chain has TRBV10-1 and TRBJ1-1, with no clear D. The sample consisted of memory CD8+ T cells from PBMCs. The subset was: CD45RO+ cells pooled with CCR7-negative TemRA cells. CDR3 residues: CASSVGINTEAFF. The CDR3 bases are TGCGCCAGCAGCGTGGGGATCAACACTGAAGCTTTCTTT.